This TCR beta chain was found in a study of PD-L1 blockade in urothelial cancer. Looking at the study overall: Patients with male sex and bladder-origin urothelial cancer accounted for twenty-five of 29 enrolled. Blood analysis took place 3 weeks (second dose) and 6 weeks after treatment start.

Study-level findings and limits: Patients who had durable benefit saw their tumor-associated blood clones expand more at 3 weeks.

This CDR3 has 13 residues. From germline, CDR1 is SNHLY and CDR2 FYNNEI. As regards this clone: Its antigen remains unknown. An end of the junction differs from the germline gene, which may be a read error.

Data came from immunoSEQ multiplex PCR; TCRdb stores just in-frame clones and leaves some out. The table records under 130,000 clones, about 85% of them present only once. The TCR originated in a man aged 50 to 60 with urothelial cancer. The sample here was PBMCs, taken around atezolizumab (anti-PD-L1) treatment. The rearrangement joins TRBV2 to TRBJ2-3, with D maybe TRBD1 (6 bases). The CDR3 spells CASREGQPWAQYF. The CDR3 DNA is TGTGCCAGCAGGGAAGGACAGCCCTGGGCGCAGTATTTT.